The TCR beta chain described here comes from a study of vaccination and CD4 T cells after COVID-19. Points on this clonotype: Its antigen is not known.

The study sequenced cultured CD4+ T cell DNA using the Oncomine TCR Beta short-read assay. Extraction of genomic DNA was performed on cultured CD4+ T cells. Using its own MiXCR run on the PCR reads, TCRdb lists one record per CDR3 protein. The sample comprises around 11,000 distinct CDR3 sequences, roughly 59% of which are singletons, and approximately 16% rests with the top ten. The treatment was: roughly 10-day PBMC culture with coronavirus spike peptide pools or control peptides (ViraFEST assay). A few million PBMCs per well were cultured with roughly 9.2 IU/ml IL-2 and 8.5 to 10 ug/ml peptide pools. The source material was CD4+ T cells from blood, cultured in vitro. The sequence came from a human donor who had recovered from COVID-19.

CDR3 region: CSARDDPGPLHF. Here the CDR3 DNA reads TGCAGTGCTAGAGATGACCCCGGACCCCTCCACTTT. The V call is TRBV20-1, the J call TRBJ1-6; D is undetermined. Trimming took 0 bases from V and 12 from J, leaving 9 bases between them. Per the germline V gene, CDR1 is DFQATT and CDR2 is SNEGSKA (reference sequence). CDR3 length equals 12 residues.